This T cell receptor beta chain came from a study of blood T cell repertoires in COVID-19. Study context: Samples of COVID-19 (acute and convalescent) were obtained from the United States, Italy and Spain. PBMCs, B-cell-depleted T cells, or T cells provided the cDNA or gDNA that made up the material.

Trimming pared 6 bases from V and 3 bases from J, leaving 9 bases between. This CDR3 is built from 11 residues. The germline gives CDR1 DFQATT, CDR2 SNEGSKA (reference sequence). Only in-frame clones appear in the TCRdb table, and some are missing; sequencing was by immunoSEQ multiplex PCR. The profile covers around 120,000 clones, with approximately 90% appearing a single time and 1.5% to 1.7% taken by the ten largest. The material sequenced was peripheral blood. This sequence was found in a human donor in a cohort sampled during active COVID-19. The genes are TRBV20-1 and TRBJ2-7; a possible D gene is TRBD2 (5 bases). DNA of the CDR3: TGCAGTGCGACCGAGGGCTACGAGCAGTACTTC. Its translation is CSATEGYEQYF.